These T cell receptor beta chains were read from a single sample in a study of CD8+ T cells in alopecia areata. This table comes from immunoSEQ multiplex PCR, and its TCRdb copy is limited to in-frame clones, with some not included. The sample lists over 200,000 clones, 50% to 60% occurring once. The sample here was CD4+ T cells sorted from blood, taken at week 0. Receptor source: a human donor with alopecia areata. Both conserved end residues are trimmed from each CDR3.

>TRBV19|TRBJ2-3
ASSMGLADTQY
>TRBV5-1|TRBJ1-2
ASSLAATGGGYT
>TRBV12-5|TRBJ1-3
ASGQGSGNTIY
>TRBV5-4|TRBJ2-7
ASSSAVLGHEQY
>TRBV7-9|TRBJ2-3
ASSLGGYTDTQY
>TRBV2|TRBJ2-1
ASTASGSLHNEQF
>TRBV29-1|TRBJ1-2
SVEEDRGPHYGYT
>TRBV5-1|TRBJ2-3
ASSLVAGGPADTQY
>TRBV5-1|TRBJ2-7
ASSSGQRNEQY
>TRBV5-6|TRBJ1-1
ASSSVAWAEAF
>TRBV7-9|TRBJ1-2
ASSLGLQENYGYT
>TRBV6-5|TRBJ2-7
ATHRGSPAYEQY
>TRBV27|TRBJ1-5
ASTDRASNQPQH
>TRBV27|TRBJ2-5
ASSLYGGQETQY
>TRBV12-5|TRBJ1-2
ASGLDTFYGYT
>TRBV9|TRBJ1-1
ASSHDIGTEAF
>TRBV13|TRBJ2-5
ASSRRDTIETQY
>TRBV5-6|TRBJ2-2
ASSFDFRSTGELF
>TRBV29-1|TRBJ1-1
SVAGRLNTEAF
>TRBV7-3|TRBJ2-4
ASSLTGDGKNIQY